This entry lists 24 T cell receptor beta chains sequenced from one sample in a study of CD8+ T cells in alopecia areata. RNA, once extracted, was reverse transcribed into cDNA for use as the sequencing template. Clones were read by immunoSEQ multiplex PCR, and TCRdb kept only the in-frame ones, dropping some. The sample has 100,000 to 150,000 clones, roughly 63% seen once. The treatment denotes: oral pan-JAK inhibitor, 5-10 mg twice daily. The sample was CD8+ T cells sorted from blood, taken at week 4, from a patient treated with tofacitinib. The receptors derive from a human donor with alopecia areata.

This clone has a handful of counts. This chain connects TRBV27 to TRBJ2-6; 7 bases line up with TRBD1. Per germline, CDR1 MNHEY and CDR2 SMNVEV (reference sequence). With V trimmed by 5 bases and J by 2 bases, 9 bases remained unmatched. The CDR3 sequence is 17 residues long. The CDR3 protein is CASSARDSYTGANVLTF. CDR3 sequence (DNA): TGTGCCAGCAGTGCCCGGGACAGTTATACTGGGGCCAACGTCCTGACTTTC.

This clone was picked up a small number of times. A read error may explain this, as a much larger clone is one base away. The sample carries other DNA sequences with the same CDR3. The chain combines TRBV23-1 with TRBJ2-2; possible D gene TRBD1, 6 bases. TRBV23-1 is an ORF; its function is uncertain. The CDR3 is 15 residues long. CDR3 sequence reads: CASSLSGTQTGELFF. The CDR3 DNA reads as TGTGCCAGCAGCCTATCCGGGACACAGACCGGGGAGCTGTTTTTT.

The sample holds a few counts of this clone. The V gene is TRBV7-9, the J gene TRBJ2-3; D is unclear. Between the trimmed V and J ends, which lost 1 base and 2 bases, there was a span of 10 bases. The CDR3 length is 15 residues. Germline V CDR1 and CDR2: SEHNR, FQNEAQ (reference sequence). The CDR3 here is CASSLGTLNTDTQYF. In DNA form, the CDR3 reads TGTGCCAGCAGCTTAGGAACCCTTAACACAGATACGCAGTATTTT.

This clone was observed a few times. This chain links TRBV23-1 with TRBJ1-5; unclear D gene. TRBV23-1 is flagged as an ORF with uncertain function. CDR3 length: 10 residues. The CDR3 nucleotides are TGCGGCTGCTACCGTCAGCCCCAGCATTTT. Protein: CGCYRQPQHF.

The chain has TRBV23-1 and TRBJ2-7, with D unresolved. TRBV23-1 counts as an open reading frame of uncertain function. Trimming took off 0 bases at V and 2 bases at J, with 11 bases between the two ends. The CDR3 length is 15 residues. The CDR3 bases are TGCGCCAGCAGTCAATCGATCAGATACCCCTACGAGCAGTACTTC. Its translation is CASSQSIRYPYEQYF.

This chain uses TRBV19 with TRBJ1-5; D is perhaps TRBD1 (5 bases). Per the germline V gene, CDR1 is LNHDA and CDR2 is SQIVND (reference sequence). CDR3 length equals 15 residues. Trimming left V 7 bases short and J 0 bases short, with 13 bases between. The CDR3 DNA follows: TGTGCCAGTACCATGACAGATTATAGCAATCAGCCCCAGCATTTT. Amino acids: CASTMTDYSNQPQHF.

The V gene is TRBV9, the J gene TRBJ1-1, with unresolved D. This CDR3 contains 14 residues. Germline lookup yields CDR1 SGDLS and CDR2 YYNGEE. Trimming removed 2 bases from V and 0 bases from J, with 8 bases in between. CDR3 protein: CASSVGGMNTEAFF. DNA for the CDR3: TGTGCCAGCAGCGTGGGAGGGATGAACACTGAAGCTTTCTTT.

This sequence joins TRBV13 and TRBJ2-5; TRBD2 matches 11 bases. The CDR3 extends over 17 amino acids. Germline CDR1 is PRHDT and CDR2 is FYEKMQ (reference sequence). Germline trimming cut 5 bases from V and 5 bases from J; bases unmatched to any gene: 13. The chain's CDR3 is CASSPRLAGSMEETQYF. DNA for the CDR3: TGTGCCAGCAGCCCGCGACTAGCGGGGAGTATGGAGGAGACCCAGTACTTC.

The chain links TRBV29-1 to TRBJ1-1; the D is unclear. Germline values: CDR1 SQVTM, CDR2 ANQGSEA. V lost 5 bases and J 1 base, leaving 11 bases between the germline ends. The CDR3 runs 13 residues. The CDR3 sequence: CSVTTPKNTEAFF. In DNA form, the CDR3 reads TGCAGCGTTACGACCCCCAAGAACACTGAAGCTTTCTTT.

This clone has a count of ten or more. The chain's CDR3 is CASSYGREPTDTQYF. The CDR3 DNA is TGTGCCAGCAGTTACGGGCGGGAGCCCACAGATACGCAGTATTTT. The rearrangement links TRBV6-6 to TRBJ2-3; TRBD2 matches 7 bases. CDR1 is MNHNY and CDR2 is SVGAGI in the germline V gene (reference sequence). This CDR3 has 15 residues. J was trimmed by 2 bases and V by 2 bases; bases with no gene match: 4.

The sample holds a few counts of this clone. V and J are TRBV7-8 and TRBJ2-4, with 10 bases aligning to TRBD1. Germline V lookup: CDR1 SGHVS, CDR2 FQNEAQ. Trimming cost V 5 bases and J 9 bases; bases outside gene matches: 13. CDR3 size: 16 residues. The DNA of the CDR3 is TGTGCCAGCAGCCATCCCTCTGGACAGGGGGACACCATTCAGTACTTC. Amino acid sequence: CASSHPSGQGDTIQYF.

The J gene is TRBJ2-1, the V gene TRBV7-8, with TRBD2 matching 12 bases. The CDR3 loop spans 16 amino acids. Trimming at V came to 6 bases and at J to 2 bases, leaving 5 bases not matched to a gene. Germline values: CDR1 SGHVS, CDR2 FQNEAQ. CDR3 DNA sequence: TGTGCCAGCAGGGAACTAGCGGGGGGCCCCTACAATGAGCAGTTCTTC. This sequence encodes CASRELAGGPYNEQFF.

As concerns this clone: The sample has other DNA sequences that encode this CDR3 too. The chain couples TRBV7-9 to TRBJ1-1; D may be TRBD1 (6 bases). Trimming removed 3 bases at V and 1 base at J, with 6 bases between. Germline values: CDR1 SEHNR, CDR2 FQNEAQ (reference sequence). The CDR3 length is 13 residues. CDR3 coding DNA: TGTGCCAGCAGCTTGGGACAGAACACTGAAGCTTTCTTT. Its translation: CASSLGQNTEAFF.

V usage is TRBV9 and J usage is TRBJ2-6; no firm D call. The V gene's germline CDR1 is SGDLS and CDR2 YYNGEE. The CDR3 sequence is 11 residues long. V was trimmed by 5 bases and J by 3 bases, leaving 0 bases between them. CDR3 bases: TGTGCCAGCAGTGGGGCCAACGTCCTGACTTTC. The encoded protein is CASSGANVLTF.

The chain joins TRBV9 to TRBJ2-1; D is perhaps TRBD1 or TRBD2 (5 bases each). The CDR3 is made up of 14 amino acids. Germline values: CDR1 SGDLS, CDR2 YYNGEE. V was shortened by 3 bases and J by 10 bases, with 17 bases between the two germline ends. The CDR3 DNA follows: TGTGCCAGCAGCGGGGGCCCCTTTGGGGAGGAGCAGTTCTTC. Its protein product is CASSGGPFGEEQFF.

The CDR3 loop is CASSLEPAGAATDTQYF. Here the CDR3 DNA reads TGTGCCAGCAGCTTAGAGCCGGCGGGGGCCGCCACAGATACGCAGTATTTT. This rearrangement joins TRBV7-9 to TRBJ2-3; tentatively, D is TRBD2 (7 bases). With 1 base removed from V and 2 bases from J, the gap between germline ends came to 16 bases. The CDR3 is 17 amino acids. CDR1 and CDR2 (germline): SEHNR, FQNEAQ (reference sequence).

V gene TRBV18 combines with J gene TRBJ2-1; D not certain. This CDR3 contains 12 residues. Trimming stripped 2 bases from V and 4 bases from J, with 3 bases between. Looked up from germline, CDR1 is KGHSH and CDR2 is LQKENI. The CDR3 loop reads CASSPGYNEQFF. The CDR3 nucleotides read TGTGCCAGCTCACCAGGATACAATGAGCAGTTCTTC.

The rearrangement links TRBV7-9 to TRBJ1-3; D possibly corresponds to TRBD1 (6 bases). The CDR3 totals 14 residues. The germline V gene has CDR1 SEHNR and CDR2 FQNEAQ (reference sequence). V shed 6 bases and J shed 3 bases, with 12 bases lying between them. The CDR3 protein is CASSQTGLGNTIYF. For the CDR3, the DNA is TGTGCCAGCAGTCAGACAGGTCTTGGAAACACCATATATTTT. The variable domain in full, completed from reference TRBV7-9 and TRBJ1-3, reads DTGVSQNPRHKITKRGQNVTFRCDPISEHNRLYWYRQTLGQGPEFLTYFQNEAQLEKSRLLSDRFSAERPKGSFSTLEIQRTEQGDSAMYLCASSQTGLGNTIYFGEGSWLTVV.

V is TRBV27 and J is TRBJ2-1; D gene uncertain. The V end was cut by 6 bases, the J end by 6 bases, with 9 bases between. This CDR3 is 12 amino acids long. CDR1 and CDR2 (germline): MNHEY, SMNVEV (reference sequence). This CDR3 is CASSELGNEQFF. The CDR3 DNA sequence: TGTGCCAGCAGCGAGCTAGGCAATGAGCAGTTCTTC.

The chain uses TRBV27 and TRBJ1-5; 9 bases match TRBD1. This CDR3 comprises 14 residues. V lost 4 bases, J lost 7 bases, and 5 bases stayed unmatched. CDR1 is MNHEY and CDR2 is SMNVEV in the germline V gene (reference sequence). Written as DNA, the CDR3 is TGTGCCAGCAGTTATACAGGGGGCGGCCAGCCCCAGCATTTT. Protein sequence: CASSYTGGGQPQHF.

The rearrangement links TRBV5-6 to TRBJ2-1, with 8 positions matching TRBD2. Unmatched junction bases numbered 2, after V lost 4 bases and J lost 2 bases. The CDR3 runs 14 residues. Germline V gene lookup returns CDR1 SGHDT and CDR2 YYEEEE. CDR3 residues: CASSPGLAYNEQFF. CDR3 sequence (DNA): TGTGCCAGCAGCCCGGGACTAGCCTACAATGAGCAGTTCTTC.

The V call is TRBV9, the J call TRBJ2-5, with 8 bases that match TRBD2. The trim removed 3 bases at V and 5 bases at J, leaving 12 bases unmatched. This CDR3 has 16 amino acids. The germline gives CDR1 SGDLS, CDR2 YYNGEE. The CDR3 loop is CASSDPSGGPEETQYF. The CDR3 region has the DNA TGTGCCAGCAGCGATCCCTCGGGGGGGCCGGAGGAGACCCAGTACTTC.

Comments on this clone: Additional DNA sequences in this sample encode the identical CDR3. V is TRBV29-1 and J is TRBJ2-5; D is ambiguous. Trimming cost V 2 bases and J 4 bases, with 2 bases left between them. The CDR3 contains 10 residues. Germline CDR1 and CDR2: SQVTM and ANQGSEA. CDR3 sequence: CSVERETQYF. For the CDR3, the DNA is TGCAGCGTTGAAAGAGAGACCCAGTACTTC.

The CDR3 sequence: CSVAPPGPAGEKLFF. For the CDR3, the DNA is TGCAGCGTGGCCCCACCGGGACCAGCGGGTGAAAAACTGTTTTTT. The chain carries TRBV29-1 and TRBJ1-4, with D tentatively TRBD1 (5 bases). This CDR3 is 15 amino acids long. V was clipped by 6 bases and J by 7 bases, with 21 bases between them. Germline CDR1 is SQVTM and CDR2 is ANQGSEA.